One and the same sample provided the 2 T cell receptor beta chains below, sequenced in a study of neurological immune-mediated disorders. TCRdb independently ran MiXCR on the 5' RACE reads; one entry per CDR3 protein. The data contain 81,000 or so distinct CDR3 sequences, approximately 5% of them seen just once; the ten biggest clones take up 2.2%. Sequencing was done on a sample of PBMCs. Every receptor here comes from a woman in her twenties or thirties with multiple sclerosis.

In this sample, this clonotype turned up many times. CDR3 nucleotide sequence: TGCGCCAGCAGTGATATAAGGGGCATGGGTAATTCACCCCTCCACTTT. Protein: CASSDIRGMGNSPLHF. The chain uses TRBV10-2 and TRBJ1-6; TRBD1 is a possible D gene (5 bases). Trimming cost V 3 bases and J 6 bases, with 15 bases left between them. Germline assignment: CDR1 WSHSY and CDR2 SAAADI. The CDR3 is 16 residues long.

The sample holds many counts of this clonotype. This chain uses TRBV20-1 with TRBJ1-1; D unresolved. The germline V gene has CDR1 DFQATT and CDR2 SNEGSKA (reference sequence). Between the trimmed V and J ends, which lost 6 bases and 0 bases, there was a span of 14 bases. The CDR3 is 14 amino acids. This CDR3 is CSAKTGSLNTEAFF. DNA of the CDR3: TGCAGTGCCAAGACGGGAAGCCTGAACACTGAAGCTTTCTTT.